The 21 T cell receptor beta chains reported below all come from one sample, sequenced in a study of T cells in Graves' hyperthyroidism and ophthalmopathy. The TCR beta CDR3 regions underwent amplification using RNA transcripts as the source. First-round RT-PCR targeting the TCR CDR3 was performed with the HTBI primer set. TCRdb used MiXCR to reprocess the multiplex PCR reads, holding one entry per CDR3 protein. The sample holds around 700,000 distinct CDR3 sequences, over 15% seen once. Sequenced input: blood. These receptors were obtained from a woman aged 45-65 years with Graves' hyperthyroidism that later progressed to Graves' ophthalmopathy.

This clonotype was observed at least ten times. J is TRBJ1-1 and V is TRBV18; 9 nucleotides agree with TRBD1. Germline CDR1 is KGHSH and CDR2 is LQKENI. CDR3 size: 14 residues. J was trimmed by 5 bases and V by 5 bases; bases with no gene match: 6. For the CDR3, the DNA is TGTGCCAGCTCAACGGACAGGGGAGGAACTGAAGCTTTCTTT. Protein sequence: CASSTDRGGTEAFF.

In its sample, this clonotype was seen a few times. This chain joins TRBV7-3 and TRBJ1-2; 10 positions match TRBD1. The germline V gene encodes CDR1 SGHTA and CDR2 FQGTGA. This CDR3 is built from 14 residues. The J segment lost 11 bases and the V segment lost 5 bases, leaving 11 bases of the junction unmatched. The CDR3 here is CASSPDRGRNAYTF. The CDR3 DNA follows: TGTGCCAGCAGCCCCGACAGGGGGCGAAACGCGTACACCTTC.

The genes are TRBV7-9 and TRBJ1-2; 9 nucleotides agree with TRBD1. The V gene's germline CDR1 is SEHNR and CDR2 FQNEAQ (reference sequence). CDR3 length equals 16 residues. J gave up 4 bases and V 5 bases, and 11 bases lay outside the gene matches. CDR3 in amino acids: CASSEGQGMLGYGYTF. CDR3 DNA sequence: TGTGCCAGCAGCGAAGGACAGGGGATGCTAGGCTATGGCTACACCTTC. Filled out from reference TRBV7-9 and TRBJ1-2, the complete variable domain reads DTGVSQNPRHKITKRGQNVTFRCDPISEHNRLYWYRQTLGQGPEFLTYFQNEAQLEKSRLLSDRFSAERPKGSFSTLEIQRTEQGDSAMYLCASSEGQGMLGYGYTFGSGTRLTVV.

This clonotype was picked up many times. J is TRBJ1-5 and V is TRBV2; 12 bases line up with TRBD1. V shed 6 bases, J shed 6 bases, and the junction held 6 bases outside the gene matches. Germline V lookup: CDR1 SNHLY, CDR2 FYNNEI. The CDR3 extends over 15 amino acids. This chain's CDR3 is CASRAGTGGGQPQHF. The DNA for the CDR3 is TGTGCCAGCAGAGCCGGGACAGGGGGCGGTCAGCCCCAGCATTTT.

The chain carries TRBV4-2 and TRBJ2-5; TRBD2 agrees at 12 bases. The CDR3 is 18 amino acids. Germline V CDR1 and CDR2: LGHNA, YNFKEQ. The J segment lost 0 bases and the V segment lost 0 bases, leaving 5 bases of the junction unmatched. The CDR3 region has the DNA TGTGCCAGCAGCCAAGATGGACTAGCGGGGACCTACCAAGAGACCCAGTACTTC. Amino acid sequence: CASSQDGLAGTYQETQYF.

The chain recombines TRBV7-9 with TRBJ1-1; D remains unclear. Per the germline V gene, CDR1 is SEHNR and CDR2 is FQNEAQ (reference sequence). The V end lost 6 bases, the J end lost 3 bases, and 17 bases lay between the germline ends. This CDR3 comprises 15 residues. In DNA form, the CDR3 reads TGTGCCAGCAGACGTGATGGGGTTCGGCACACTGAAGCTTTCTTT. Translation gives CASRRDGVRHTEAFF.

This clonotype was detected a few times. The chain is built from TRBV6-1 and TRBJ1-5; D perhaps matches TRBD1 (5 bases). The CDR3 runs 16 residues. Between the trimmed V and J ends, which lost 6 bases and 0 bases, there was a span of 15 bases. Per germline, CDR1 MNHNS and CDR2 SASEGT. CDR3 region: CASSQVGQFSNQPQHF. The CDR3, as DNA: TGTGCCAGCAGCCAGGTTGGACAATTTAGCAATCAGCCCCAGCATTTT.

This chain joins TRBV20-1 and TRBJ2-1; 7 positions match TRBD2. V shed 1 base and J 4 bases; nucleotides not matched to a gene: 7. The CDR3 extends over 15 amino acids. Per the germline V gene, CDR1 is DFQATT and CDR2 is SNEGSKA (reference sequence). The CDR3, as DNA: TGCAGTGCTAGAGGTGGACTAGATTTTTACAATGAGCAGTTCTTC. Protein sequence: CSARGGLDFYNEQFF.

The V gene is TRBV7-6, the J gene TRBJ2-2; no definite D call. Per germline, CDR1 SGHVS and CDR2 FNYEAQ. Trimming left V 5 bases short and J 6 bases short, with 4 bases between. The CDR3 runs to 11 residues. CDR3 region: CASSTPGELFF. The CDR3 DNA reads as TGTGCCAGCAGCACTCCCGGGGAGCTGTTTTTT.

Only a few counts were recorded for this clonotype. The chain joins TRBV20-1 to TRBJ2-3; D is unclear. V shed 3 bases and J shed 7 bases, with 11 bases lying between them. Germline V CDR1 and CDR2: DFQATT, SNEGSKA (reference sequence). The CDR3 has 12 amino acids. This CDR3 is CSARGFRNTQYF. In DNA, the CDR3 is TGCAGTGCTAGGGGTTTCAGGAATACGCAGTATTTT.

This clonotype appeared a few times. The V gene is TRBV20-1, the J gene TRBJ1-6; 7 positions match TRBD1. Per germline, CDR1 DFQATT and CDR2 SNEGSKA (reference sequence). V shed 6 bases, J shed 5 bases, and the junction held 13 bases outside the gene matches. There are 16 residues in the CDR3. CDR3 protein: CSATSDREPNNSPLHF. CDR3 sequence (DNA): TGCAGTGCAACCAGTGACAGGGAACCGAATAATTCACCCCTCCACTTT.

Here the CDR3 DNA reads TGTGCCAGCAGCCCCGGGACAGAGTATAATTCACCCCTCCACTTT. Translating gives CASSPGTEYNSPLHF. The V and J genes are TRBV7-8 and TRBJ1-6, with 7 positions matching TRBD1. The CDR3 has 15 amino acids. CDR1 is SGHVS, CDR2 FQNEAQ, per germline. The junction had 5 bases not matched to a gene; V was cut back by 5 bases and J by 4 bases.

The sample holds a few counts of this clonotype. This CDR3 reads CASSPGFRETQYF. The CDR3, as DNA: TGTGCCAGTAGTCCGGGCTTTAGGGAGACCCAGTACTTC. The rearrangement links TRBV19 to TRBJ2-5; no reliable D call. The CDR3 extends over 13 amino acids. From germline, CDR1 is LNHDA and CDR2 SQIVND (reference sequence). V shed 5 bases and J shed 5 bases, with 12 bases lying between them.

This clonotype was detected a few times. At one of its ends the junction is not consistent with the germline gene, which may arise from a read error. The genes are TRBV7-7 and TRBJ2-1, with D perhaps TRBD1 or TRBD2 (5 bases each). CDR1 and CDR2 from the germline V gene are SSHAT and FNYEAQ (reference sequence). The CDR3 consists of 14 residues. CDR3 coding DNA: TGTGCTAGCAGCCCCTGGGACCCCGAGATTGAGCAGTTCTTC. Amino acids: CASSPWDPEIEQFF.

This clonotype was counted only a few times. J is TRBJ2-1 and V is TRBV19; the match to TRBD2 covers 8 bases. Germline V gene lookup returns CDR1 LNHDA and CDR2 SQIVND (reference sequence). This CDR3 comprises 16 residues. V dropped 2 bases and J dropped 7; count of bases not matched to a gene: 10. CDR3 residues: CASSISLGGAGNEQFF. The DNA of the CDR3 is TGTGCCAGTAGTATAAGTCTCGGGGGGGCGGGGAATGAGCAGTTCTTC.

Many counts were recorded for this clonotype. V and J are TRBV30 and TRBJ1-1; D is unresolved. V dropped 0 bases and J dropped 14 bases, with 13 bases sitting between them. CDR1 and CDR2 (germline): GTSNPN, SVGIG (reference sequence). The CDR3 runs 11 residues. This chain's CDR3 is CAWSVGRQGFF. Here the CDR3 DNA reads TGTGCCTGGAGTGTAGGGCGACAAGGCTTCTTT.

The V call is TRBV6-1, the J call TRBJ1-4; 8 bases line up with TRBD1. V lost 6 bases and J lost 3; bases outside the gene matches: 15. The CDR3 runs 18 residues. CDR1 MNHNS and CDR2 SASEGT come from the germline V gene. The CDR3 loop is CASSYGQGRLGANEKLFF. The CDR3 coding sequence is TGTGCCAGCAGCTACGGACAGGGACGGCTAGGGGCTAATGAAAAACTGTTTTTT.

This clonotype was recorded many times. The genes are TRBV5-1 and TRBJ1-4; D unresolved. Trimming cost V 0 bases and J 5 bases, with 8 bases left between them. CDR3 size: 14 residues. CDR1 is SGHRS, CDR2 YFSETQ, per germline. CDR3 nucleotide sequence: TGCGCCAGCAGCTTGGGGGCAGCAAATGAAAAACTGTTTTTT. Encoded protein: CASSLGAANEKLFF.

Many counts were recorded for this clonotype. The chain uses TRBV14 and TRBJ1-1, with a tentative D call TRBD1 (5 bases). V dropped 0 bases and J dropped 1 base, with 12 bases sitting between them. CDR1 SGHDN and CDR2 FVKESK come from the germline V gene. This CDR3 is 16 amino acids long. The CDR3 DNA reads as TGTGCCAGCAGCCAAGATTGGGGCAGGTCGAACACTGAAGCTTTCTTT. Translated: CASSQDWGRSNTEAFF.

The rearrangement links TRBV11-2 to TRBJ2-2; 12 bases map to TRBD1. The CDR3 consists of 15 residues. Germline V lookup: CDR1 SGHAT, CDR2 FQNNGV. V lost 5 bases to trimming and J lost 5 bases; unmatched junction nucleotides: 3. The DNA of the CDR3 is TGTGCCAGCAGCCGGGACAGGGGGCGTACCGGGGAGCTGTTTTTT. Its translation is CASSRDRGRTGELFF.

This clonotype showed up many times. The V and J genes are TRBV7-2 and TRBJ1-2, with 10 bases identical to TRBD1. Unmatched junction bases numbered 10, after V lost 1 base and J lost 5 bases. This CDR3 contains 17 residues. Germline CDR1 SGHTA, CDR2 FQGNSA. The CDR3 loop reads CASSLVRDRGLGYGYTF. The DNA of the CDR3 is TGTGCCAGCAGCTTAGTCCGGGACAGGGGCCTCGGGTATGGCTACACCTTC. The full variable domain, its missing parts supplied by reference TRBV7-2 and TRBJ1-2, is GAGVSQSPSNKVTEKGKDVELRCDPISGHTALYWYRQSLGQGLEFLIYFQGNSAPDKSGLPSDRFSAERTGGSVSTLTIQRTQQEDSAVYLCASSLVRDRGLGYGYTFGSGTRLTVV.